This record looks at one T cell receptor beta chain sequence and its context. No antigen is known for it. These data come from a study of shared clonotypes between healthy human individuals. Study background: In total, the donors were two women and a few men aged 18 to 49. General observations from the study: Relative to memory subsets, naive subsets generally showed larger estimated richness.

Germline lookup yields CDR1 MNHNS and CDR2 SASEGT. V shed 4 bases, J shed 8 bases, and the junction held 5 bases outside the gene matches. The CDR3 runs to 14 residues. Only in-frame clones appear in the TCRdb table, and some are missing; sequencing was by immunoSEQ multiplex PCR. The table records over 2 million clones, 90% to 95% of them present only once. This receptor was taken from a man aged 18 to 29 in good health. Source material: naive CD4+ T cells sorted from blood. The subset was: CD45RA+ positively selected. This chain joins TRBV6-1 and TRBJ1-2; TRBD1 aligns across 12 bases. The CDR3 DNA is TGTGCCAGCAGTGCCCGGGACAGGGGGCAAGGCTACACCTTC. Translation: CASSARDRGQGYTF.